One sample yielded the 20 T cell receptor beta chains listed below, sequenced in a study of Ad26.COV2.S vaccination and SARS-CoV-2 variants. TCRdb's table, derived via immunoSEQ multiplex PCR, lists solely in-frame clones and lacks some. The sample has under 400,000 clones, around 86% seen once. Stated treatment: 15 to 20 received Ad26.COV2.S at low or high dose, single or two shots; 5 received placebo; per-sample allocation not given. Sampling was performed 63 days after the first vaccine or placebo injection. Sequencing used peripheral blood, obtained in a trial of Ad26.COV2.S vaccine versus placebo. The receptors originated from a person aged 18-60 years who received the Ad26.COV2.S COVID-19 vaccine or a placebo.

CDR3 sequence (DNA): TGTGCCGGGGGGGGGAATGAAAAACTGTTTTTT. This codes for CAGGGNEKLFF. This chain connects TRBV30 to TRBJ1-4, with D possibly being TRBD1 (5 bases). Trimming left V 8 bases short and J 5 bases short, with 9 bases between. Germline values: CDR1 GTSNPN, CDR2 SVGIG (reference sequence). The CDR3 covers 11 residues.

The chain has TRBV19 and TRBJ1-1, with D unclear. V was clipped by 6 bases and J by 1 base, with 3 bases between them. Germline CDR1 reads LNHDA; CDR2 reads SQIVND (reference sequence). The CDR3 runs 11 residues. The CDR3 region has the DNA TGTGCCAGTAGCTGGAACACTGAAGCTTTCTTT. It specifies CASSWNTEAFF.

The sample holds one count of this clone. The chain links TRBV7-3 to TRBJ2-2; 15 bases are shared with TRBD2. Germline V gene data show CDR1 as SGHTA and CDR2 as FQGTGA. The length of the CDR3 is 19 residues. V lost 5 bases to trimming and J lost 0 bases; unmatched junction nucleotides: 7. CDR3 sequence: CASSPWGTSGGTNTGELFF. The CDR3 DNA reads as TGTGCCAGCAGCCCCTGGGGGACTAGCGGGGGGACGAACACCGGGGAGCTGTTTTTT.

The rearrangement uses TRBV6-6 and TRBJ2-5, with TRBD2 matching over 9 bases. Trimming took 8 bases from V and 2 from J; bases not matched to a gene: 3. The germline V gene has CDR1 MNHNY and CDR2 SVGAGI (reference sequence). The CDR3 spans 13 residues. The CDR3 region has the DNA TGTGCCAGCGTGCGGGGGGGACAAGAGACCCAGTACTTC. Protein sequence: CASVRGGQETQYF.

The chain couples TRBV29-1 to TRBJ2-7; D is possibly TRBD1 or TRBD2 (5 bases each). This CDR3 comprises 13 residues. The V end lost 7 bases, the J end lost 5 bases, and 18 bases lay between the germline ends. CDR1 is SQVTM, CDR2 ANQGSEA, per germline. The CDR3 DNA is TGCAGCGCCGAGGACCGGGACGTCCACGAGCAGTACTTC. It codes for CSAEDRDVHEQYF.

The chain carries TRBV30 and TRBJ1-2; D is undetermined. Germline V gene lookup returns CDR1 GTSNPN and CDR2 SVGIG (reference sequence). There are 11 residues in the CDR3. Trimming pared 4 bases from V and 2 bases from J, leaving 5 bases between. CDR3 bases: TGTGCCTGGACGGGGAACTATGGCTACACCTTC. This translates into CAWTGNYGYTF.

The gene calls are TRBV7-3 and TRBJ2-2; perhaps TRBD2 as D (6 bases). The CDR3 length is 16 residues. The germline CDR1 and CDR2 sequences are SGHTA and FQGTGA. Deletions cut 4 bases from V and 7 bases from J, with 19 bases between. The CDR3 DNA sequence: TGTGCCAGCAGCTCCTCCCTCCCGGGGGTACGCGGGGAGCTGTTTTTT. This encodes CASSSSLPGVRGELFF.

The chain employs TRBV7-3 and TRBJ1-4, with D hard to call. Trimming stripped 2 bases from V and 0 bases from J, with 7 bases between. Germline values: CDR1 SGHTA, CDR2 FQGTGA. The CDR3 consists of 15 residues. DNA for the CDR3: TGTGCCAGCAGCTTACGGCGAGCAACTAATGAAAAACTGTTTTTT. Amino acid sequence: CASSLRRATNEKLFF. Full variable domain (rest looked up from reference TRBV7-3 and TRBJ1-4): GAGVSQTPSNKVTEKGKYVELRCDPISGHTALYWYRQSLGQGPEFLIYFQGTGAADDSGLPNDRFFAVRPEGSVSTLKIQRTERGDSAVYLCASSLRRATNEKLFFGSGTQLSVL.

The V and J genes are TRBV9 and TRBJ1-3; D not certain. Per the germline V gene, CDR1 is SGDLS and CDR2 is YYNGEE. This CDR3 is built from 17 residues. V was shortened by 0 bases and J by 1 base, with 14 bases between the two germline ends. The CDR3 DNA reads TGTGCCAGCAGCGTAGAGTCAAGGCCCTATTCTGGAAACACCATATATTTT. Translation gives CASSVESRPYSGNTIYF. Variable domain in full (rest from reference TRBV9 and TRBJ1-3): DSGVTQTPKHLITATGQRVTLRCSPRSGDLSVYWYQQSLDQGLQFLIQYYNGEERAKGNILERFSAQQFPDLHSELNLSSLELGDSALYFCASSVESRPYSGNTIYFGEGSWLTVV.

This chain joins TRBV10-3 and TRBJ1-1, with 8 bases aligning to TRBD1. Germline CDR1 ENHRY, CDR2 SYGVKD. The CDR3 spans 14 residues. Unmatched junction bases numbered 9, after V lost 5 bases and J lost 7 bases. The CDR3 coding sequence is TGTGCCATCAGTCAGGCGACAGGGGAGGATGAAGCTTTCTTT. Translated, it gives CAISQATGEDEAFF.

This clone has a handful of counts. The J gene is TRBJ1-2, the V gene TRBV12-5; TRBD1 matches at 8 bases. The germline CDR1 and CDR2 sequences are LGHNT and FRNRAP. Losses at the gene ends were 6 bases for V and 5 bases for J; bases not matched to a gene: 5. This CDR3 is built from 13 residues. CDR3 protein: CASGTGEGYGYTF. As DNA, the CDR3 is TGTGCTAGTGGGACAGGGGAGGGGTATGGCTACACCTTC.

V usage is TRBV6-5 and J usage is TRBJ2-6; D is possibly TRBD1 (5 bases). Per germline, CDR1 MNHEY and CDR2 SVGAGI. V gave up 5 bases and J gave up 2 bases, with 7 bases separating them. This CDR3 has 14 residues. Here the CDR3 DNA reads TGTGCCAGCAGTCAGGGCGCTGGGGCCAACGTCCTGACTTTC. Its translation is CASSQGAGANVLTF.

V usage is TRBV18 and J usage is TRBJ1-6, with D hard to call. The ends were cut back, 3 bases at V and 8 bases at J, with 8 bases in the middle. Germline-derived CDR1 and CDR2 are KGHSH and LQKENI. The CDR3 runs 13 residues. DNA of the CDR3: TGTGCCAGCTCACCTTATCCTGATTCACCCCTCCACTTT. Amino acid sequence: CASSPYPDSPLHF. Filled out from reference TRBV18 and TRBJ1-6, the complete variable domain reads NAGVMQNPRHLVRRRGQEARLRCSPMKGHSHVYWYRQLPEEGLKFMVYLQKENIIDESGMPKERFSAEFPKEGPSILRIQQVVRGDSAAYFCASSPYPDSPLHFGNGTRLTVT.

The chain employs TRBV6-6 and TRBJ2-7, with TRBD1 matching 9 bases. The CDR3 covers 15 residues. Germline V gene data show CDR1 as MNHNY and CDR2 as SVGAGI (reference sequence). V lost 3 bases and J lost 6; bases outside the gene matches: 9. The CDR3 sequence: CASSYPGQGHPEQYF. The CDR3 region has the DNA TGTGCCAGCAGTTATCCGGGACAGGGACATCCCGAGCAGTACTTC.

The genes are TRBV6-2 or TRBV6-3 and TRBJ1-2; TRBD1 aligns across 9 bases. This CDR3 contains 16 residues. Germline V lookup: CDR1 MNHEY, CDR2 SVGEGT. Trimming took 6 bases from V and 4 from J; bases not matched to a gene: 12. The CDR3: CASSPTPQGAPYGYTF. The CDR3 DNA reads TGTGCCAGCAGCCCCACCCCACAGGGGGCACCCTATGGCTACACCTTC.

The chain has TRBV9 and TRBJ2-1; D is undetermined. Trimming stripped 3 bases from V and 9 bases from J, with 10 bases between. CDR1 is SGDLS and CDR2 is YYNGEE in the germline V gene. This CDR3 has 12 residues. CDR3 bases: TGTGCCAGCAGCGAACCGCCGGGTGAGCAGTTCTTC. It encodes CASSEPPGEQFF.

The CDR3 DNA is TGTGCCAGCAGCTTAGATGGGGCTGGGGCCAACGTCCTGACTTTC. Amino acids: CASSLDGAGANVLTF. The chain uses TRBV7-6 and TRBJ2-6, with D hard to call. The CDR3 spans 15 residues. V was pared by 1 base and J by 2 bases, with 6 bases between. The germline V gene has CDR1 SGHVS and CDR2 FNYEAQ. The variable domain in full, with the rest retrieved from reference TRBV7-6 and TRBJ2-6, is GAGVSQSPRYKVTKRGQDVALRCDPISGHVSLYWYRQALGQGPEFLTYFNYEAQQDKSGLPNDRFSAERPEGSISTLTIQRTEQRDSAMYRCASSLDGAGANVLTFGAGSRLTVL.

Only one count was recorded for this clone. The chain employs TRBV12-5 and TRBJ1-1, with D possibly being TRBD1 (5 bases). This CDR3 is 16 amino acids long. V was cut by 1 base and J by 0 bases, with 12 bases left in between. CDR1 and CDR2 from the germline V gene are LGHNT and FRNRAP. The CDR3 DNA follows: TGTGCTAGTGGTTTGGACCCGGGACCCTTGAACACTGAAGCTTTCTTT. Amino acid sequence: CASGLDPGPLNTEAFF.

The CDR3 nucleotides are TGTGCCAGCAGCCAAGGTGTTTCGGGACAGAACACTGAAGCTTTCTTT. Its protein is CASSQGVSGQNTEAFF. V is TRBV4-2 and J is TRBJ1-1, with D tentatively TRBD1 (6 bases). This CDR3 comprises 16 residues. Trimming pared 1 base from V and 1 base from J, leaving 13 bases between. Per germline, CDR1 LGHNA and CDR2 YNFKEQ.

The chain is built from TRBV5-1 and TRBJ1-5, with D possibly TRBD1 on 5 matching bases. In germline, CDR1 is SGHRS, CDR2 YFSETQ. This CDR3 is 16 amino acids long. Trimming stripped 6 bases from V and 1 base from J, with 17 bases between. The CDR3, as DNA: TGCGCCAGCACCAGCCTCAGGGTAAGGAGCAATCAGCCCCAGCATTTT. Residues: CASTSLRVRSNQPQHF.